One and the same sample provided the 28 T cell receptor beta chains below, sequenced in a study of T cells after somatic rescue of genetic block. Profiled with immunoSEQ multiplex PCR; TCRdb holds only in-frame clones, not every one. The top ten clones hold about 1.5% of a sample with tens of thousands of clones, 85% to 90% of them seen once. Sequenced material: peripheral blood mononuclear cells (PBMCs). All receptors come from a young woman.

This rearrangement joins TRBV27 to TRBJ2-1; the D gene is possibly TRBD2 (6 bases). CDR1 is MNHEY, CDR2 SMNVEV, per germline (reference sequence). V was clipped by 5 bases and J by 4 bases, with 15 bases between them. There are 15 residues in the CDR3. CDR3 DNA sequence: TGTGCCAGCAGTAAAACTAGCAACATTTACAATGAGCAGTTCTTC. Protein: CASSKTSNIYNEQFF.

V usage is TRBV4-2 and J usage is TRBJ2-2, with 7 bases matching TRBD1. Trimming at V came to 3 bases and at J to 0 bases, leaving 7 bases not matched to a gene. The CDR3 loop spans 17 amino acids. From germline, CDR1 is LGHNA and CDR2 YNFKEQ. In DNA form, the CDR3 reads TGTGCCAGCAGCCATAGGGACAGCGTTACGAACACCGGGGAGCTGTTTTTT. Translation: CASSHRDSVTNTGELFF.

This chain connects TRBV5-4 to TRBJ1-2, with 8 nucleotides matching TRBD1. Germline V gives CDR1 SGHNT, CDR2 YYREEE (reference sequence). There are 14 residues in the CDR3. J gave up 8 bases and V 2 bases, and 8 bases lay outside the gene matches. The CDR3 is CASSFTGTGLGYTF. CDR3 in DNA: TGTGCCAGCAGCTTTACCGGGACAGGCCTGGGCTACACCTTC.

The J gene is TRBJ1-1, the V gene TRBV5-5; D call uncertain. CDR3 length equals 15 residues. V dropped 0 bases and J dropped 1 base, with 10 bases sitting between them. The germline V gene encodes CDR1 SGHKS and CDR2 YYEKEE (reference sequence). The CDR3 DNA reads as TGTGCCAGCAGCTTGGGTAGTTGGGGGAACACTGAAGCTTTCTTT. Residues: CASSLGSWGNTEAFF.

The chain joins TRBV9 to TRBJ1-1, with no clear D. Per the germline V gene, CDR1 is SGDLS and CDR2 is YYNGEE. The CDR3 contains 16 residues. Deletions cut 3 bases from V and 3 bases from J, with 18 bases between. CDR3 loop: CASSARPDLRDTEAFF. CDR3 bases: TGTGCCAGCAGCGCCAGGCCCGATCTTCGGGACACTGAAGCTTTCTTT. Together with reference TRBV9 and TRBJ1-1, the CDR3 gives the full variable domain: DSGVTQTPKHLITATGQRVTLRCSPRSGDLSVYWYQQSLDQGLQFLIQYYNGEERAKGNILERFSAQQFPDLHSELNLSSLELGDSALYFCASSARPDLRDTEAFFGQGTRLTVV.

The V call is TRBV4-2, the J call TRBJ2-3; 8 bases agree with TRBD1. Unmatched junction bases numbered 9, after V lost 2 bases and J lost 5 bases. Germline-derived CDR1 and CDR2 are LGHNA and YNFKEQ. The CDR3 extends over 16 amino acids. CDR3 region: CASSQPDRGRRDTQYF. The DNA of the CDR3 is TGTGCCAGCAGCCAACCCGACAGGGGAAGGAGAGATACGCAGTATTTT.

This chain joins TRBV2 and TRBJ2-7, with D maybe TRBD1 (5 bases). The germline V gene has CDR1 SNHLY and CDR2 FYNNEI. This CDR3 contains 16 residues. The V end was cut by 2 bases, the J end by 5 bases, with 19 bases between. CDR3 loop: CASSELGLSRAHEQYF. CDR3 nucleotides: TGTGCCAGCAGTGAACTGGGGCTATCTAGGGCCCACGAGCAGTACTTC.

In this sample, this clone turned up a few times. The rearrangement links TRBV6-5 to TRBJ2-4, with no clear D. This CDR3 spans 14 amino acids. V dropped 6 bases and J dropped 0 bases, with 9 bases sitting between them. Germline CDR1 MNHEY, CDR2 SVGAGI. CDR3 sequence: CASRGTGAKNIQYF. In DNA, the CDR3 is TGTGCCAGCAGGGGCACCGGAGCCAAAAACATTCAGTACTTC.

The CDR3 protein is CSVRVAKNIQYF. Written as DNA, the CDR3 is TGCAGCGTCAGGGTTGCCAAAAACATTCAGTACTTC. The genes are TRBV29-1 and TRBJ2-4, with D perhaps TRBD1 (5 bases). Germline loops: CDR1 SQVTM, CDR2 ANQGSEA. V lost 6 bases and J lost 1, with 7 bases in between. This CDR3 contains 12 residues.

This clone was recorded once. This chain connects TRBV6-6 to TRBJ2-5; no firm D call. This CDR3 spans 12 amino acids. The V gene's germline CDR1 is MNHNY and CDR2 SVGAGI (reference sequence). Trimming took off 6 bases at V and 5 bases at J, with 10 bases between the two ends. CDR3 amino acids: CASSPLPETQYF. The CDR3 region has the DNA TGTGCCAGCAGCCCCCTTCCTGAGACCCAGTACTTC.

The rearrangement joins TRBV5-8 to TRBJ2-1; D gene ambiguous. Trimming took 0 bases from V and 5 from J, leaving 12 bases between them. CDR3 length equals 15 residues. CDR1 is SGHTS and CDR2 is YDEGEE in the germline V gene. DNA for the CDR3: TGTGCCAGCAGCTTGGCTTGGTCAGGTAACAATGAGCAGTTCTTC. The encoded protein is CASSLAWSGNNEQFF.

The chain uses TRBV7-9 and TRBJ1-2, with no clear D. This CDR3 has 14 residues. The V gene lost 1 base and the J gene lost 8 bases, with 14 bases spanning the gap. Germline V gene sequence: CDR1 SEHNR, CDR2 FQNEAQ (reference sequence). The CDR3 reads CASSLVRLPGGYTF. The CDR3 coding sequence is TGTGCCAGCAGCTTAGTTCGCCTCCCTGGGGGCTACACCTTC.

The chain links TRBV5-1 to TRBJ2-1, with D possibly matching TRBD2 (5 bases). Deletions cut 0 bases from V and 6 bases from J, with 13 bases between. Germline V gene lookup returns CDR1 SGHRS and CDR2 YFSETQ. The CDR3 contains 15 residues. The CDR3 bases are TGCGCCAGCAGCTTGGGGCAACTCCGGGGCAATGAGCAGTTCTTC. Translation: CASSLGQLRGNEQFF.

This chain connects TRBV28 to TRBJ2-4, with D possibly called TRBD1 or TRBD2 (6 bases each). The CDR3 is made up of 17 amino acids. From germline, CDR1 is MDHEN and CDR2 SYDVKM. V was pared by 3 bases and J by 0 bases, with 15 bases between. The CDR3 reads CASSFLSRGLAKNIQYF. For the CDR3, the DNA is TGTGCCAGCAGTTTCCTTAGTCGGGGGCTAGCCAAAAACATTCAGTACTTC.

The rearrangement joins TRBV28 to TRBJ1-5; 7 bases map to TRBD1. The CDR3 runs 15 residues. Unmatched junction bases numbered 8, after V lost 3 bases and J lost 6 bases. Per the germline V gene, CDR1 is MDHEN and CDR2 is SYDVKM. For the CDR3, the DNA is TGTGCCAGCAGTTTCCCCGACAGGGAGGCTCAGCCCCAGCATTTT. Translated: CASSFPDREAQPQHF.

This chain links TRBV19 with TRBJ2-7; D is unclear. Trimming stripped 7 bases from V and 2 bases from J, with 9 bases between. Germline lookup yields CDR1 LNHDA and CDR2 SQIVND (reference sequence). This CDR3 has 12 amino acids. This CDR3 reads CASTGAAYEQYF. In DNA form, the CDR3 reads TGTGCCAGTACCGGCGCAGCCTACGAGCAGTACTTC.

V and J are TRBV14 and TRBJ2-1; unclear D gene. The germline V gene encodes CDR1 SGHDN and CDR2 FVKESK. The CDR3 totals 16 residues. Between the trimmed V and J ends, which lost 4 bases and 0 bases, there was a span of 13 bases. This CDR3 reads CASSPPEGRSYNEQFF. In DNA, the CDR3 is TGTGCCAGCAGCCCCCCGGAAGGGCGCTCCTACAATGAGCAGTTCTTC.

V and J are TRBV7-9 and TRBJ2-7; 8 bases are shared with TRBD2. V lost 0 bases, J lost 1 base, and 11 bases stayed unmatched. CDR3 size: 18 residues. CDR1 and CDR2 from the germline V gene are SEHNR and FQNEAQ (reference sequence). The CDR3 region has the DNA TGTGCCAGCAGCTTAGCGCGGGCTAGCGGGCAATTTTCCTACGAGCAGTACTTC. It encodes CASSLARASGQFSYEQYF.

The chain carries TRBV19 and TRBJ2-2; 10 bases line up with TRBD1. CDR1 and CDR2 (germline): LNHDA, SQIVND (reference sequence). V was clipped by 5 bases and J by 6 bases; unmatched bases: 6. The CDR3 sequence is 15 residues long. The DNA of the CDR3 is TGTGCCAGTAGTCCCGACAGGGGGCGTGCCGGGGAGCTGTTTTTT. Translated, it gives CASSPDRGRAGELFF.

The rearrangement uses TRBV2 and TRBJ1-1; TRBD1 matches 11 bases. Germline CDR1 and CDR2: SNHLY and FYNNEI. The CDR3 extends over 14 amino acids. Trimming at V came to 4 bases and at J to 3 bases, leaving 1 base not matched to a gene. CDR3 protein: CASSGTGGDTEAFF. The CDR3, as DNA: TGTGCCAGCAGTGGGACAGGGGGCGACACTGAAGCTTTCTTT.

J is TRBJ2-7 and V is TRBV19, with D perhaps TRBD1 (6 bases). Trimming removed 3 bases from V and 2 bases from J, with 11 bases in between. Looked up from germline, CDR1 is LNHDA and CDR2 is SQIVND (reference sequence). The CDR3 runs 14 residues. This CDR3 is CASSMLQGAYEQYF. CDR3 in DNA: TGTGCCAGTAGTATGTTACAGGGAGCCTACGAGCAGTACTTC.

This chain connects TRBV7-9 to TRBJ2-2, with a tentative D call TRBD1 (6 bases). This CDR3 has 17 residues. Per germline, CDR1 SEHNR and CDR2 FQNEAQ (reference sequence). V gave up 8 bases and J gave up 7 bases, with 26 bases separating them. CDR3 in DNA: TGTGCCAGCGAAGCTCGTGGCAGGGGTTGGACGGACGGGGAGCTGTTTTTT. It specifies CASEARGRGWTDGELFF.

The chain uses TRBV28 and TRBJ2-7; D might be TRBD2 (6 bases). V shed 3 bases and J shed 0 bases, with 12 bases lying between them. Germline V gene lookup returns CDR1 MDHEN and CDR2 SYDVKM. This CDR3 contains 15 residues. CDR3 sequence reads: CASSLVGGDSYEQYF. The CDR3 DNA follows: TGTGCCAGCAGTTTGGTCGGCGGGGACTCCTACGAGCAGTACTTC.

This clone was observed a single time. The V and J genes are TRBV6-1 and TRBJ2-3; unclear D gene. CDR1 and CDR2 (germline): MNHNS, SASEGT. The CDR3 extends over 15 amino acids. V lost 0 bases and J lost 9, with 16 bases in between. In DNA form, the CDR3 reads TGTGCCAGCAGTGAAGCACCCCTAGGCCAGAGGACGCAGTATTTT. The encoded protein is CASSEAPLGQRTQYF.

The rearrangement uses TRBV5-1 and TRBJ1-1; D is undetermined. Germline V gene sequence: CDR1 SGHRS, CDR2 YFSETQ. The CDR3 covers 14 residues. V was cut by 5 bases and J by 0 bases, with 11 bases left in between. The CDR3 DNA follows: TGCGCCAGCAGGAAAGATTCTATGAACACTGAAGCTTTCTTT. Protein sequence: CASRKDSMNTEAFF. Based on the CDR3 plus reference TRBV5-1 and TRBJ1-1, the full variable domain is KAGVTQTPRYLIKTRGQQVTLSCSPISGHRSVSWYQQTPGQGLQFLFEYFSETQRNKGNFPGRFSGRQFSNSRSEMNVSTLELGDSALYLCASRKDSMNTEAFFGQGTRLTVV.

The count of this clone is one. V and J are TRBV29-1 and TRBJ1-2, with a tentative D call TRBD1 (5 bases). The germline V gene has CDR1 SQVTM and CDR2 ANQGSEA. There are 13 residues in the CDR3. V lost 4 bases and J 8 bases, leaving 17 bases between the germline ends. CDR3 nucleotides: TGCAGCGTTGCTGAGACTCGGGGGGGAGGCTACACCTTC. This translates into CSVAETRGGGYTF. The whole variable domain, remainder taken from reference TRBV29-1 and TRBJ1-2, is SAVISQKPSRDICQRGTSLTIQCQVDSQVTMMFWYRQQPGQSLTLIATANQGSEATYESGFVIDKFPISRPNLTFSTLTVSNMSPEDSSIYLCSVAETRGGGYTFGSGTRLTVV.

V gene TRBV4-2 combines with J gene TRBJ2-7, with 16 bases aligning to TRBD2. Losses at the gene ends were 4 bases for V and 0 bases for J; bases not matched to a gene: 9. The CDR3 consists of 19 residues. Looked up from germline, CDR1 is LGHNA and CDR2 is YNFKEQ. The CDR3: CASSPGTSGRGRSSYEQYF. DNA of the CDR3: TGTGCCAGCAGCCCGGGGACTAGCGGGAGGGGCCGTAGCTCCTACGAGCAGTACTTC.

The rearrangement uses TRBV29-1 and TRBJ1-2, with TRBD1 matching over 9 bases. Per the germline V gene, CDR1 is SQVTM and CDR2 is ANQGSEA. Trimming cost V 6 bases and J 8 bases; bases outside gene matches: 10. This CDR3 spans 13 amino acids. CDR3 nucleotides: TGCAGCGTGGGGGACAGGGCCGGTTACGGCTACACCTTC. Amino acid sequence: CSVGDRAGYGYTF. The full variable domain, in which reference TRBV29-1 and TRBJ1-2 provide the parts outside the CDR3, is SAVISQKPSRDICQRGTSLTIQCQVDSQVTMMFWYRQQPGQSLTLIATANQGSEATYESGFVIDKFPISRPNLTFSTLTVSNMSPEDSSIYLCSVGDRAGYGYTFGSGTRLTVV.